The clone carrying this T cell receptor (beta chain) was recorded at least ten times. Its specificity is unknown. This record belongs to a study of T cell repertoires in cytomegalovirus infection. Study information: Indications of both CMV infection and matching HLA type were provided by public TCR beta signatures. General study points: The response measured ex vivo was dominated by TCR beta clonotypes (HLA-C-restricted and CMV-specific).

TCRdb ran MiXCR on the reads and lists one entry per CDR3 protein. This sample has a few hundred thousand distinct CDR3 sequences, with more than 8% found just once. The trim removed 6 bases at V and 1 base at J, leaving 2 bases unmatched. The CDR3 is 14 amino acids. The V gene's germline CDR1 is MNHNS and CDR2 SASEGT. The chain uses TRBV6-1 and TRBJ2-2, with 7 nucleotides matching TRBD1. This receptor was taken from a human donor in good health (CMV status not recorded). Some clones in this sample may be carry-over from other donors' samples. Material: PBMCs. CDR3 in DNA: TGTGCCAGCAGCGGGACAGAGAACACCGGGGAGCTGTTTTTT. As protein: CASSGTENTGELFF.